Described below is a single T cell receptor (beta chain) sequence and its context. Its antigen is as yet unknown. The data stem from a study of T cell responses to AZD1222 COVID-19 vaccine. Across the study: Investigators merged groups given second doses at roughly 4 or roughly 12 weeks.

Measured with immunoSEQ multiplex PCR; TCRdb has only the in-frame clones, and not every one. The table has more than 90,000 clones, about four fifths seen once. The study, taken as a whole, reports: A mostly white British donor set with more females was recruited, and clonal diversity was possibly underestimated. Among those given AZD1222, only six were seropositive at baseline. The CD4 TCRs associated with vaccination extended across spike and predominated at 160-218 and 743-854.

After removal of 4 bases from V and 0 bases from J, the junction contained 6 bases not matched to a gene. The CDR3 consists of 16 residues. Germline assignment: CDR1 SGHRS and CDR2 YFSETQ. The chain uses TRBV5-1 and TRBJ2-5, with TRBD1 matching over 10 bases. Source: peripheral blood, taken on day 0 of AZD1222 vaccination. The clonotype was recovered from an adult in good health. The CDR3 DNA reads TGCGCCAGCAGCACCCGACAGGGGGCATACCAAGAGACCCAGTACTTC. This translates into CASSTRQGAYQETQYF.